This T cell receptor (beta chain) was sequenced during a study of regulatory T cells in long-lasting Graves disease. Whole-study results and caveats: TCR diversity was lower in persistent than newly diagnosed Graves' disease.

The TCR beta library used iRepertoire HTBI primers with Arm-PCR amplification of CDR3. In TCRdb, the multiplex PCR reads were re-called with MiXCR into one record per CDR3 protein. The sample contains a few hundred thousand distinct CDR3 sequences, approximately 10% of which appear only once. This clonotype was seen at least ten times. Its target is not known. Time point given: newly diagnosed GD, antithyroid drugs for less than 3 months. After RNA was extracted from PBMCs, the TCR library was made from it. Separately, the same data were catalogued under a study of T cells in Graves' hyperthyroidism and ophthalmopathy.

This clonotype originated in a young woman with Graves disease. Material: peripheral blood mononuclear cells (PBMCs), obtained at new diagnosis, from a patient treated with antithyroid drugs.

The DNA for the CDR3 is TGTGCCAGCGGCATTTTGGGGGGGCGCGGGGAGACCCAGTACTTC. This sequence encodes CASGILGGRGETQYF. The V call is TRBV7-2, the J call TRBJ2-5; D possibly corresponds to TRBD2 (7 bases). Germline V gives CDR1 SGHTA, CDR2 FQGNSA. CDR3 length: 15 amino acids. Deletions cut 8 bases from V and 5 bases from J, with 21 bases between.